This TCR beta chain is drawn from a study of tumor and adjacent non-tumor tissue in lung cancer. About the research overall: Samples averaged around 4 million productive TCRbeta reads each. Notes on the study in general: Tumor TCR diversity, when higher, was linked to shorter survival.

This clonotype was seen a single time. Its antigen is currently unknown. Germline and junction disagree at one end, which may indicate a read error. The template was RNA from unsorted bulk tissue. Three rounds of nested PCR, following a modified ARM-PCR protocol, produced the TCRbeta library. TCRdb processed the multiplex PCR reads anew with MiXCR; each CDR3 protein has one entry. The sample yields about 110,000 distinct CDR3 sequences, approximately 84% seen once. CDR3 length: 16 amino acids. Germline V CDR1 and CDR2: MDHEN, SYDVKM. Sequences were obtained from lung tumor tissue. The chain recombines TRBV28 with TRBJ2-3; the D is unclear. The clonotype was recovered from a man aged 70 or older with non-small cell lung cancer. CDR3 sequence: CVSSFSGRRGTDTQYF. The CDR3 DNA reads TGTGTCAGCAGTTTCTCCGGCCGGAGAGGAACAGATACGCAGTATTTT. Variable domain in full (rest from reference TRBV28 and TRBJ2-3): DVKVTQSSRYLVKRTGEKVFLECVQDMDHENMFWYRQDPGLGLRLIYFSYDVKMKEKGDIPEGYSVSREKKERFSLILESASTNQTSMYLCVSSFSGRRGTDTQYFGPGTRLTVL.